Below, one T cell receptor (beta chain) is given with its context. As originally analysed: Reference gene primer amplification in the assay estimated nucleated cell counts. This table comes from immunoSEQ multiplex PCR, and its TCRdb copy is limited to in-frame clones, with some not included. The D gene and trimming were derived from the DNA, and the V and J assignments and clone size from that table. Of about 170,000 clones in the sample, 83% were seen once. This specimen belongs to a study of blood T cell repertoires in COVID-19. Study in general: COVID-19 samples collected from the United States, Italy and Spain covered acute and convalescent phases. T cells, B-cell-depleted T cells, or PBMCs supplied cDNA or gDNA.

The germline V and J ends were trimmed by 6 bases and 7 bases, with 10 bases remaining between them. Germline V gives CDR1 SQVTM, CDR2 ANQGSEA. The CDR3 is made up of 10 amino acids. The receptor's source is a woman over 75 with acute or convalescent COVID-19. This chain joins TRBV29-1 and TRBJ2-7; the D is unclear. Material: peripheral blood. CDR3 region: CSVLSTEQYF. DNA for the CDR3: TGCAGCGTCCTCAGTACGGAGCAGTACTTC.